One and the same sample provided the 26 T cell receptor beta chains below, sequenced in a study of identical twins. In TCRdb, the 5' RACE reads were re-called with MiXCR into one record per CDR3 protein. The sample consists of roughly 250,000 distinct CDR3 sequences, over 12% of them appearing once. The material sequenced was memory (CD45RO+) T cells sorted from blood. The source is a woman aged 18-29 years in good health.

There are a few counts of this clonotype. The CDR3 sequence: CSASHTGIGEAFF. CDR3 sequence (DNA): TGCAGTGCTAGTCACACAGGGATTGGTGAAGCTTTCTTT. The gene calls are TRBV20-1 and TRBJ1-1; perhaps TRBD1 as D (6 bases). Trimming took off 3 bases at V and 7 bases at J, with 15 bases between the two ends. CDR1 is DFQATT and CDR2 is SNEGSKA in the germline V gene (reference sequence). This CDR3 spans 13 amino acids.

This chain connects TRBV19 to TRBJ1-6; 7 nucleotides agree with TRBD1. The CDR3 length is 11 residues. Looked up from germline, CDR1 is LNHDA and CDR2 is SQIVND (reference sequence). The V segment lost 4 bases and the J segment 18 bases; nucleotides outside the gene matches: 6. The CDR3 sequence is CASSTGQSTHF. Written as DNA, the CDR3 is TGTGCCAGTAGTACGGGACAGTCCACCCACTTT.

There are a few counts of this clonotype. For the CDR3, the DNA is TGCGCCAGCAGCTTGGACCGACTAGCCCCGGAGTATTTT. This translates into CASSLDRLAPEYF. J is TRBJ2-3 and V is TRBV5-1; TRBD2 matches at 7 bases. This CDR3 contains 13 residues. The germline V gene encodes CDR1 SGHRS and CDR2 YFSETQ. V was clipped by 0 bases and J by 13 bases; unmatched bases: 8. The full variable domain, with the rest looked up from reference TRBV5-1 and TRBJ2-3, is KAGVTQTPRYLIKTRGQQVTLSCSPISGHRSVSWYQQTPGQGLQFLFEYFSETQRNKGNFPGRFSGRQFSNSRSEMNVSTLELGDSALYLCASSLDRLAPEYFGPGTRLTVL.

The CDR3 DNA reads TGCAGTGCACATTCACCAGGGAACACTGAAGCTTTCTTT. Translating gives CSAHSPGNTEAFF. J is TRBJ1-1 and V is TRBV20-1; the D is unclear. The CDR3 length is 13 residues. The germline V gene encodes CDR1 DFQATT and CDR2 SNEGSKA (reference sequence). V lost 6 bases to trimming and J lost 1 base, with 12 bases between them.

The chain links TRBV29-1 to TRBJ2-2; maybe TRBD1 (5 bases). Trimming stripped 6 bases from V and 4 bases from J, with 9 bases between. The CDR3 is 12 residues long. Germline V CDR1 and CDR2: SQVTM, ANQGSEA. CDR3 nucleotide sequence: TGCAGCGTCCTAAGGGGCACCGGGGAGCTGTTTTTT. Translation gives CSVLRGTGELFF.

This clonotype was picked up a small number of times. The chain is built from TRBV6-6 and TRBJ1-1; D may be TRBD1 (5 bases). Trimming took off 6 bases at V and 7 bases at J, with 9 bases between the two ends. CDR3 size: 11 residues. Germline V gives CDR1 MNHNY, CDR2 SVGAGI (reference sequence). In DNA, the CDR3 is TGTGCCAGCAGGCTCCAGGGTGAAGCTTTCTTT. Translation gives CASRLQGEAFF.

V is TRBV29-1 and J is TRBJ2-7; D may correspond to TRBD1 or TRBD2 (7 bases each). Trimming cost V 4 bases and J 0 bases, with 13 bases left between them. The CDR3 contains 14 residues. Germline V CDR1 and CDR2: SQVTM, ANQGSEA. The CDR3 DNA reads TGCAGCGTTGGGGGGGGACAGAGCTCCTACGAGCAGTACTTC. Translation gives CSVGGGQSSYEQYF.

The rearrangement uses TRBV5-5 and TRBJ2-7; D gene unclear. CDR3 length: 15 residues. The V gene lost 3 bases and the J gene lost 0 bases, with 13 bases spanning the gap. The germline V gene has CDR1 SGHKS and CDR2 YYEKEE (reference sequence). The CDR3 loop reads CASSYPERNSYEQYF. The DNA of the CDR3 is TGTGCCAGCAGCTACCCCGAAAGGAACTCCTACGAGCAGTACTTC.

This rearrangement joins TRBV12-3 or TRBV12-4 to TRBJ2-1; 10 bases match TRBD2. The CDR3 extends over 18 amino acids. V shed 3 bases and J 0 bases; nucleotides not matched to a gene: 8. CDR3 in DNA: TGTGCCAGCAGTTTTGGGAGTTGGACTAGCGGCTCCTACAATGAGCAGTTCTTC. Translation: CASSFGSWTSGSYNEQFF.

Ten or more counts support this clonotype. The CDR3 is CSARRDRGTSGRGGELFF. In DNA, the CDR3 is TGCAGTGCACGACGGGACAGGGGTACTAGCGGGAGGGGCGGGGAGCTGTTTTTT. V and J are TRBV20-1 and TRBJ2-2, with 13 bases fitting TRBD2. CDR1 is DFQATT, CDR2 SNEGSKA, per germline (reference sequence). CDR3 length: 18 residues. Trimming removed 6 bases from V and 7 bases from J; junction bases left unmatched: 17.

The gene calls are TRBV14 and TRBJ2-1; D is possibly TRBD2 (5 bases). The V gene lost 2 bases and the J gene lost 5 bases, with 10 bases spanning the gap. The CDR3 loop spans 14 amino acids. Germline assignment: CDR1 SGHDN and CDR2 FVKESK. DNA of the CDR3: TGTGCCAGCAGCCAACTAGCACAGAACAATGAGCAGTTCTTC. It encodes CASSQLAQNNEQFF.

There are a few counts of this clonotype. The chain employs TRBV5-1 and TRBJ2-1; 7 bases map to TRBD2. Germline CDR1 SGHRS, CDR2 YFSETQ. The CDR3 runs to 15 residues. The V gene end was trimmed by 5 bases and the J gene end by 5 bases; junction bases not matched to a gene: 10. The CDR3 sequence is CASSREAGNNNEQFF. The CDR3 coding sequence is TGCGCCAGCAGTCGGGAGGCGGGGAACAACAATGAGCAGTTCTTC.

This sequence joins TRBV12-3 or TRBV12-4 and TRBJ1-1; D not certain. The CDR3 is made up of 13 amino acids. With 3 bases removed from V and 1 base from J, the gap between germline ends came to 6 bases. For the CDR3, the DNA is TGTGCCAGCAGTTTTCAGGCGAACACTGAAGCTTTCTTT. As protein: CASSFQANTEAFF.

There are many counts of this clonotype. The rearrangement joins TRBV5-1 to TRBJ1-1; D is possibly TRBD1 (5 bases). This CDR3 region has 14 residues. Trimming removed 6 bases from V and 1 base from J, with 13 bases in between. Germline values: CDR1 SGHRS, CDR2 YFSETQ. This CDR3 reads CASNRGSQNTEAFF. Written as DNA, the CDR3 is TGCGCCAGCAATCGGGGGTCACAGAACACTGAAGCTTTCTTT.

The chain recombines TRBV11-2 with TRBJ2-5; D is possibly TRBD1 (6 bases). Looked up from germline, CDR1 is SGHAT and CDR2 is FQNNGV. The V gene lost 3 bases and the J gene lost 5 bases, with 13 bases spanning the gap. This CDR3 contains 14 residues. Here the CDR3 reads CASSLPGVRETQYF. In DNA form, the CDR3 reads TGTGCCAGCAGCTTGCCAGGGGTTCGGGAGACCCAGTACTTC.

In this sample, this clonotype turned up a few times. This chain connects TRBV12-3 or TRBV12-4 to TRBJ2-1, with D perhaps TRBD2 (7 bases). The CDR3 runs to 13 residues. V was shortened by 7 bases and J by 8 bases, with 15 bases between the two germline ends. The CDR3 DNA reads TGTGCCAGCACTAGGGGGGGTCCCTATGAGCAGTTCTTC. It specifies CASTRGGPYEQFF.

This clonotype appeared many times. CDR3 loop: CAISTGTSASGKQYF. Here the CDR3 DNA reads TGTGCCATCAGCACCGGGACTAGCGCTTCTGGGAAGCAGTATTTT. The chain is built from TRBV10-3 and TRBJ2-3, with 10 bases that match TRBD2. CDR3 length: 15 amino acids. The V gene end was trimmed by 6 bases and the J gene end by 11 bases; junction bases not matched to a gene: 14. CDR1 is ENHRY, CDR2 SYGVKD, per germline.

V and J are TRBV6-1 and TRBJ1-5; D gene uncertain. Germline V CDR1 and CDR2: MNHNS, SASEGT. The CDR3 has 14 amino acids. Between the trimmed V and J ends, which lost 4 bases and 5 bases, there was a span of 12 bases. The CDR3 DNA reads TGTGCCAGCAGTGTGGCAGGTTGGGATCAGCCCCAGCATTTT. Protein: CASSVAGWDQPQHF.

The chain uses TRBV7-2 and TRBJ2-3; 8 nucleotides match TRBD1. Germline V gene data show CDR1 as SGHTA and CDR2 as FQGNSA. CDR3 length: 14 residues. V lost 5 bases and J lost 5; bases outside the gene matches: 6. The CDR3 spells CASSPNTGGDTQYF. CDR3 nucleotides: TGTGCCAGCAGCCCGAATACAGGGGGAGATACGCAGTATTTT.

V is TRBV5-8 and J is TRBJ1-5, with D possibly TRBD1 on 5 matching bases. The germline CDR1 and CDR2 sequences are SGHTS and YDEGEE. The CDR3 is made up of 14 amino acids. The V and J ends lost 3 bases and 3 bases respectively, with 10 bases between them. The CDR3 is CASSWGGTNQPQHF. DNA of the CDR3: TGTGCCAGCAGCTGGGGCGGGACCAATCAGCCCCAGCATTTT.

This clonotype was observed a few times. The chain employs TRBV12-3 or TRBV12-4 and TRBJ2-1; D gene ambiguous. The length of the CDR3 is 17 residues. V lost 3 bases and J lost 0, with 15 bases in between. CDR3 DNA: TGTGCCAGCAGTTTTTCGCGCTCGGCGAACTCCTACAATGAGCAGTTCTTC. As protein: CASSFSRSANSYNEQFF.

This clonotype was seen repeatedly, ten times or more. The V call is TRBV29-1, the J call TRBJ2-7; a possible D gene is TRBD1 (7 bases). Germline CDR1 and CDR2: SQVTM and ANQGSEA. Between the trimmed V and J ends, which lost 3 bases and 3 bases, there was a span of 18 bases. The CDR3 contains 15 residues. The CDR3 nucleotides read TGCAGCGTTGAGGGGTTGCAGGGGGGACTCTACGAGCAGTACTTC. Its protein product is CSVEGLQGGLYEQYF.

V is TRBV7-2 and J is TRBJ2-4, with D tentatively TRBD2 (6 bases). Between the trimmed V and J ends, which lost 0 bases and 7 bases, there was a span of 10 bases. Per the germline V gene, CDR1 is SGHTA and CDR2 is FQGNSA. CDR3 length: 14 residues. CDR3 loop: CASSLAGGGNIQYF. CDR3 bases: TGTGCCAGCAGCTTAGCGGGAGGAGGTAACATTCAGTACTTC.

V is TRBV5-1 and J is TRBJ2-3; D is ambiguous. V was clipped by 5 bases and J by 0 bases, with 13 bases between them. This CDR3 comprises 15 residues. CDR1 and CDR2 from the germline V gene are SGHRS and YFSETQ. The CDR3 sequence: CASSEGSFSTDTQYF. CDR3 bases: TGCGCCAGCAGTGAAGGCAGTTTCAGCACAGATACGCAGTATTTT.

The gene calls are TRBV20-1 and TRBJ2-7, with 7 bases that match TRBD1. This CDR3 spans 14 amino acids. V lost 5 bases, J lost 0 bases, and 7 bases stayed unmatched. From germline, CDR1 is DFQATT and CDR2 SNEGSKA (reference sequence). The CDR3 sequence is CSAREGASSYEQYF. In nucleotides, the CDR3 is TGCAGTGCTCGCGAGGGGGCCTCCTCCTACGAGCAGTACTTC.

The rearrangement links TRBV6-1 to TRBJ2-1; TRBD2 aligns across 14 bases. The V segment lost 3 bases and the J segment 8 bases; nucleotides outside the gene matches: 3. The CDR3 extends over 15 amino acids. Germline V CDR1 and CDR2: MNHNS, SASEGT. The CDR3 region is CASSETSGRADEQFF. As DNA, the CDR3 is TGTGCCAGCAGTGAGACTAGCGGGAGGGCAGATGAGCAGTTCTTC.